This T cell receptor (beta chain) was identified in a study of blood T cells in healthy people across ages. The CDR3 contains 14 residues. The germline gives CDR1 SQVTM, CDR2 ANQGSEA. Each sample yielded at least 6 million isolated PBMCs. It was with a sample-barcoded 5' primer and a J-beta primer mix that a second PCR of roughly 7 to 12 cycles was run. TCRdb redid the calling of the 5' RACE reads with MiXCR, one entry per CDR3 protein. Of some 800,000 distinct CDR3 sequences listed, roughly 25% are singletons. For this clonotype: Its specificity is not known.

Study observations and caveats: Not knowing donor CMV status may have confounded expanded clonotype changes.

This sample was shared with a second study, whose subject was T cells of mothers and their children. That report adds: All donors were healthy and Caucasian; they were a few mothers and their six children. The study obtained over 9.5 million TCR beta CDR3 reads per mother and 3 million to 3.5 million per child.

The chain joins TRBV29-1 to TRBJ2-7; the D is unclear. The DNA end favors TRBJ2-1, so the J call may be wrong. This clonotype was sampled from a boy younger than 18 in good health. The sequenced sample was blood. The CDR3 reads CSVEEDRSYDEQFF. In DNA, the CDR3 is TGCAGCGTTGAAGAAGATCGATCGTACGATGAGCAGTTCTTC.